Each of the 27 T cell receptor beta chains below was sequenced from the same sample in a study of control samples from healthy donors and cancer patients. The data were produced by immunoSEQ multiplex PCR, yet TCRdb's version contains in-frame clones alone and is incomplete. The sample shows 80,000 to 100,000 clones, 80% to 95% of them seen only once. Material: blood. All receptors come from a human donor in good health. The donor label of this sample is uncertain.

This chain connects TRBV19 to TRBJ1-2, with 9 bases fitting TRBD1. The ends lost 6 bases at V and 8 bases at J; junction bases unmatched: 16. The CDR3 spans 16 residues. The germline gives CDR1 LNHDA, CDR2 SQIVND (reference sequence). CDR3 sequence (DNA): TGTGCCAGTAGACCAACCGGGACAGGGTTACTCGGAGGCTACACCTTC. It yields the protein CASRPTGTGLLGGYTF.

This chain links TRBV6-2 or TRBV6-3 with TRBJ2-1, with D possibly TRBD2 on 7 matching bases. Germline V lookup: CDR1 MNHEY, CDR2 SVGEGT. The CDR3 is 16 residues long. Trimming stripped 6 bases from V and 6 bases from J, with 21 bases between. In nucleotides, the CDR3 is TGTGCCAGCAGCCCCCACGAAGGGGGGGGCCTCAATGAGCAGTTCTTC. Protein product: CASSPHEGGGLNEQFF.

The genes are TRBV7-8 and TRBJ1-2, with D uncertain. The germline CDR1 and CDR2 sequences are SGHVS and FQNEAQ. The V end was cut by 2 bases, the J end by 1 base, with 5 bases between. The CDR3 is 13 residues long. This CDR3 reads CASSLSLNYGYTF. The CDR3 region has the DNA TGTGCCAGCAGCTTAAGCCTTAACTATGGCTACACCTTC.

In nucleotides, the CDR3 is TGTGCCAGCAGCGCCGGAGACAGGTTGGACTACACCTTC. This codes for CASSAGDRLDYTF. The chain has TRBV9 and TRBJ1-2; D possibly corresponds to TRBD1 (6 bases). V was trimmed by 3 bases and J by 10 bases, leaving 16 bases between them. CDR1 and CDR2 from the germline V gene are SGDLS and YYNGEE. The CDR3 contains 13 residues.

The chain combines TRBV28 with TRBJ1-1, with TRBD1 as a possible D gene (5 bases). Germline V lookup: CDR1 MDHEN, CDR2 SYDVKM. V was pared by 5 bases and J by 2 bases, with 12 bases between. The CDR3 extends over 14 amino acids. CDR3 residues: CASSGGTINTEAFF. The CDR3 bases are TGTGCCAGCAGTGGGGGGACCATTAACACTGAAGCTTTCTTT. The complete variable domain, with remaining parts taken from reference TRBV28 and TRBJ1-1, reads DVKVTQSSRYLVKRTGEKVFLECVQDMDHENMFWYRQDPGLGLRLIYFSYDVKMKEKGDIPEGYSVSREKKERFSLILESASTNQTSMYLCASSGGTINTEAFFGQGTRLTVV.

The rearrangement links TRBV2 to TRBJ1-2, with D hard to call. Germline V gives CDR1 SNHLY, CDR2 FYNNEI. The CDR3 runs 13 residues. Between the trimmed V and J ends, which lost 7 bases and 6 bases, there was a span of 15 bases. The CDR3 reads CASNLQIQDGYTF. CDR3 DNA sequence: TGTGCCAGCAACCTACAGATTCAGGATGGCTACACCTTC.

This sequence joins TRBV19 and TRBJ1-4; perhaps TRBD1 as D (5 bases). Germline V gene sequence: CDR1 LNHDA, CDR2 SQIVND (reference sequence). This CDR3 contains 14 residues. V was clipped by 4 bases and J by 8 bases, with 14 bases between them. In DNA form, the CDR3 reads TGTGCCAGTAGTACTCCCGGGGCCTCCGAAAAACTGTTTTTT. Translating it yields CASSTPGASEKLFF.

J is TRBJ2-7 and V is TRBV5-1; 7 nucleotides line up with TRBD1. CDR1 and CDR2 from the germline V gene are SGHRS and YFSETQ. Trimming cost V 1 base and J 7 bases; bases outside gene matches: 11. This CDR3 comprises 15 residues. The CDR3 nucleotides are TGCGCCAGCAGCTTGATCGGGACAGAGGCCGGTGAGCAGTACTTC. This encodes CASSLIGTEAGEQYF.

This chain links TRBV6-2 or TRBV6-3 with TRBJ2-3, with TRBD2 as a possible D gene (6 bases). Trimming stripped 10 bases from V and 6 bases from J, with 23 bases between. The germline V gene has CDR1 MNHEY and CDR2 SVGEGT. The CDR3 sequence is 15 residues long. The CDR3 DNA follows: TGTGCCATCAGCAGGCTCGGGAGTGGATCGGATACGCAGTATTTT. Translating gives CAISRLGSGSDTQYF.

This clone has a single count. The rearrangement links TRBV6-2 or TRBV6-3 to TRBJ1-3; possibly TRBD1 for D (6 bases). Trimming left V 2 bases short and J 0 bases short, with 8 bases between. The CDR3 runs 15 residues. Germline CDR1 reads MNHEY; CDR2 reads SVGEGT. CDR3 bases: TGTGCCAGCAGTTACGGACAGAGCTCTGGAAACACCATATATTTT. Translated: CASSYGQSSGNTIYF.

Only a few counts were recorded for this clone. The chain joins TRBV2 to TRBJ2-7; TRBD1 aligns across 8 bases. The CDR3 sequence is 13 residues long. Germline CDR1 and CDR2: SNHLY and FYNNEI. V shed 8 bases and J 4 bases; nucleotides not matched to a gene: 7. In DNA, the CDR3 is TGTGCCAGCCTGGACAGGGATAGGTACGAGCAGTACTTC. As protein: CASLDRDRYEQYF.

The CDR3 region has the DNA TGTGCCACCGGGACAGGCTCTGGAAACACCATATATTTT. The encoded protein is CATGTGSGNTIYF. V and J are TRBV12-3 or TRBV12-4 and TRBJ1-3, with TRBD1 matching over 8 bases. The CDR3 spans 13 residues. Trimming cost V 10 bases and J 0 bases; bases outside gene matches: 2.

The V call is TRBV29-1, the J call TRBJ2-3; maybe TRBD2 (7 bases). The length of the CDR3 is 15 residues. Between the trimmed V and J ends, which lost 1 base and 5 bases, there was a span of 16 bases. Germline lookup yields CDR1 SQVTM and CDR2 ANQGSEA. CDR3 sequence reads: CSVEGYMGGGDTQYF. CDR3 nucleotides: TGCAGCGTTGAAGGCTATATGGGAGGGGGAGATACGCAGTATTTT.

This clone has only one observation. CDR3 protein: CASSYRGQGRETQYF. The CDR3 DNA follows: TGTGCCAGCAGTTACAGGGGACAGGGGAGGGAGACCCAGTACTTC. The chain has TRBV6-5 and TRBJ2-5; 10 bases map to TRBD1. Looked up from germline, CDR1 is MNHEY and CDR2 is SVGAGI. CDR3 length equals 15 residues. Unmatched junction bases numbered 5, after V lost 2 bases and J lost 5 bases.

The V call is TRBV13, the J call TRBJ1-1; perhaps TRBD1 as D (6 bases). CDR1 is PRHDT, CDR2 FYEKMQ, per germline (reference sequence). Trimming cost V 4 bases and J 4 bases, with 19 bases left between them. The length of the CDR3 is 16 residues. CDR3 region: CASSSDRNRVGTEAFF. The CDR3 DNA reads TGTGCCAGCAGCTCAGACAGAAACAGGGTAGGCACTGAAGCTTTCTTT.

This chain links TRBV6-5 with TRBJ2-1; D possibly uses TRBD1 or TRBD2 (5 bases each). There are 14 residues in the CDR3. CDR1 and CDR2 from the germline V gene are MNHEY and SVGAGI. V lost 2 bases to trimming and J lost 6 bases, with 11 bases between them. The CDR3 DNA is TGTGCCAGCAGTTACGGGGACGGTTTCAATGAGCAGTTCTTC. This sequence encodes CASSYGDGFNEQFF.

The genes are TRBV10-3 and TRBJ2-7; no clear D. The CDR3 runs 11 residues. V dropped 2 bases and J dropped 6 bases, with 5 bases sitting between them. CDR1 ENHRY and CDR2 SYGVKD come from the germline V gene. The DNA of the CDR3 is TGTGCCATCAGTGAGAACAGCGAGCAGTACTTC. It translates to CAISENSEQYF.

This chain connects TRBV6-6 to TRBJ2-1; TRBD2 might be the D (5 bases). This CDR3 contains 12 residues. Germline-derived CDR1 and CDR2 are MNHNY and SVGAGI (reference sequence). V lost 8 bases to trimming and J lost 7 bases, with 12 bases between them. CDR3 nucleotides: TGTGCCAGCTCTCGGGAAAATAATGAGCAGTTCTTC. Translating gives CASSRENNEQFF.

The chain is built from TRBV6-5 and TRBJ1-5, with D possibly TRBD1 on 5 matching bases. The germline V and J ends were trimmed by 8 bases and 5 bases, with 16 bases remaining between them. CDR1 MNHEY and CDR2 SVGAGI come from the germline V gene. This CDR3 has 14 residues. CDR3 loop: CASLRGDSDQPQHF. In DNA form, the CDR3 reads TGTGCCAGCTTGCGGGGGGACTCGGATCAGCCCCAGCATTTT.

The V gene is TRBV19, the J gene TRBJ1-3, with D unresolved. Germline V gene lookup returns CDR1 LNHDA and CDR2 SQIVND (reference sequence). The V end was cut by 10 bases, the J end by 4 bases, with 17 bases between. The CDR3 runs to 14 residues. The CDR3 coding sequence is TGTGCCACGGGTATGGGGTTAGAGGGAAACACCATATATTTT. As protein: CATGMGLEGNTIYF.

The chain joins TRBV19 to TRBJ1-3, with 8 bases that match TRBD1. The germline gives CDR1 LNHDA, CDR2 SQIVND (reference sequence). The CDR3 is 14 amino acids. J lost 4 bases, V lost 5 bases, and 4 bases had no gene match. The CDR3 nucleotides are TGTGCCAGTAGTCTCCGGGACAGGGGAAACACCATATATTTT. It specifies CASSLRDRGNTIYF. Together with reference TRBV19 and TRBJ1-3, the CDR3 gives the full variable domain: DGGITQSPKYLFRKEGQNVTLSCEQNLNHDAMYWYRQDPGQGLRLIYYSQIVNDFQKGDIAEGYSVSREKKESFPLTVTSAQKNPTAFYLCASSLRDRGNTIYFGEGSWLTVV.

A few counts support this clone. This sequence joins TRBV28 and TRBJ1-6; maybe TRBD1 (5 bases). Between the trimmed V and J ends, which lost 11 bases and 0 bases, there was a span of 11 bases. This CDR3 spans 14 amino acids. In germline, CDR1 is MDHEN, CDR2 SYDVKM. CDR3 sequence reads: CAAHGGSYNSPLHF. Written as DNA, the CDR3 is TGTGCCGCGCATGGGGGCTCCTATAATTCACCCCTCCACTTT.

The chain has TRBV20-1 and TRBJ1-2, with D perhaps matching TRBD1 (5 bases). V lost 3 bases, J lost 4 bases, and 9 bases lay in between. Germline lookup yields CDR1 DFQATT and CDR2 SNEGSKA (reference sequence). This CDR3 is built from 12 residues. The CDR3 region is CSASHGAYGYTF. The CDR3 DNA reads as TGCAGTGCTAGTCACGGGGCCTATGGCTACACCTTC.

V and J are TRBV11-3 and TRBJ2-3; 9 bases align to TRBD1. The CDR3 length is 14 residues. Trimming cost V 5 bases and J 4 bases; bases outside gene matches: 4. Germline CDR1 is SGHNT and CDR2 is YENEEA. CDR3: CASSRDRASDTQYF. DNA of the CDR3: TGTGCCAGCAGCCGGGACAGGGCCTCAGATACGCAGTATTTT.

The rearrangement joins TRBV11-2 to TRBJ2-3, with D maybe TRBD1 (5 bases). This CDR3 has 14 residues. From germline, CDR1 is SGHAT and CDR2 FQNNGV. The ends were cut back, 3 bases at V and 6 bases at J, with 13 bases in the middle. Here the CDR3 reads CASSFVTASDTQYF. Here the CDR3 DNA reads TGTGCCAGCAGCTTCGTGACAGCATCGGATACGCAGTATTTT.

This chain uses TRBV24-1 with TRBJ1-1; D is perhaps TRBD1 (5 bases). Germline CDR1 is KGHDR and CDR2 is SFDVKD. Trimming left V 0 bases short and J 9 bases short, with 10 bases between. CDR3 size: 13 residues. The CDR3 nucleotides read TGTGCCACCAGTGATTTGATGGGGGACCAAGCTTTCTTT. It codes for CATSDLMGDQAFF.

This clone was observed a single time. The rearrangement uses TRBV2 and TRBJ1-3; D gene uncertain. CDR1 SNHLY and CDR2 FYNNEI come from the germline V gene. Between the trimmed V and J ends, which lost 8 bases and 0 bases, there was a span of 8 bases. The CDR3 length is 13 residues. This chain's CDR3 is CASRPNSGNTIYF. The CDR3 nucleotides read TGTGCCAGCCGTCCCAACTCTGGAAACACCATATATTTT.